The source of this TCR beta chain is a study of monozygotic twins with cystic fibrosis. Overall study findings and caveats: Monozygotic CF twin pairs shared significantly more nucleotide-identical clonotypes than unrelated CF individuals did.

Germline-derived CDR1 and CDR2 are SQVTM and ANQGSEA. The CDR3 is made up of 14 amino acids. Germline trimming cut 4 bases from V and 5 bases from J; bases unmatched to any gene: 9. Profiling relied on immunoSEQ multiplex PCR, and the TCRdb table lists in-frame clones only, not all of them. The sample shows about 20,000 clones, 95% to 97% of them seen only once. Remarks on this clone: The antigen is unknown.

The sample taken for sequencing was blood. The chain has TRBV29-1 and TRBJ2-5; 8 bases are a match to TRBD1. The sequence came from a girl aged 2-10 years with cystic fibrosis. The CDR3 coding sequence is TGCAGCGTTGGGCTTGACAGGGGATCGGAGACCCAGTACTTC. Protein sequence: CSVGLDRGSETQYF. Full variable domain (rest looked up from reference TRBV29-1 and TRBJ2-5): SAVISQKPSRDICQRGTSLTIQCQVDSQVTMMFWYRQQPGQSLTLIATANQGSEATYESGFVIDKFPISRPNLTFSTLTVSNMSPEDSSIYLCSVGLDRGSETQYFGPGTRLLVL.